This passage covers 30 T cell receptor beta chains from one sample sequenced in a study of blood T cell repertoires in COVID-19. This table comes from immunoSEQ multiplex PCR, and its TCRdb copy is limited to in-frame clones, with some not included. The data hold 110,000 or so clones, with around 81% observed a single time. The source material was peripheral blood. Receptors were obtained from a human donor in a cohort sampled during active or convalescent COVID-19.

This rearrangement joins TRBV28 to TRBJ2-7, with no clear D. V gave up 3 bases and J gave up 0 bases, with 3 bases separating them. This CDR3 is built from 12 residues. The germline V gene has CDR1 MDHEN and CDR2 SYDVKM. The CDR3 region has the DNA TGTGCCAGCAGTTTCTCCTCCTACGAGCAGTACTTC. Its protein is CASSFSSYEQYF.

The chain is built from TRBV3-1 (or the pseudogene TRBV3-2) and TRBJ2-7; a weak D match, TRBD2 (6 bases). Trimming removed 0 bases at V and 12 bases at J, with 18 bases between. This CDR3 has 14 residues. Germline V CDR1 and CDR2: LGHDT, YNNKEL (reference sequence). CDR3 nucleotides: TGTGCCAGCAGCCAAGAATTTGATGTGGGAGGCCTGTACGTC. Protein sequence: CASSQEFDVGGLYV.

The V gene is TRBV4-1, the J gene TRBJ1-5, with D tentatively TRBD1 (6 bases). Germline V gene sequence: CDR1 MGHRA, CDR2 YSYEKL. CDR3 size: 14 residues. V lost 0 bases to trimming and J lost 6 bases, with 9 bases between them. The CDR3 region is CASSQEGGGQPQHF. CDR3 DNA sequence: TGCGCCAGCAGCCAAGAAGGGGGGGGTCAGCCCCAGCATTTT.

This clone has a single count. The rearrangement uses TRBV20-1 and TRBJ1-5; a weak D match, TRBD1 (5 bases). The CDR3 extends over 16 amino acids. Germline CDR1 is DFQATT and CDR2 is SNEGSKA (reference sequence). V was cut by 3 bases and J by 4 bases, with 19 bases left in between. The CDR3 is CSASGGLLKGNQPQHF. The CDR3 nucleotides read TGCAGTGCTAGTGGGGGACTCCTAAAAGGTAATCAGCCCCAGCATTTT.

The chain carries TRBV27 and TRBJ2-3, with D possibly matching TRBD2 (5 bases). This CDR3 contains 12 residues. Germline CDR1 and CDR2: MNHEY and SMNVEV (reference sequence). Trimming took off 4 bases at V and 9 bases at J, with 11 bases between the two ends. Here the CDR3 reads CASSSSLGTQYF. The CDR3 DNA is TGTGCCAGCAGTTCGTCACTAGGGACGCAGTATTTT.

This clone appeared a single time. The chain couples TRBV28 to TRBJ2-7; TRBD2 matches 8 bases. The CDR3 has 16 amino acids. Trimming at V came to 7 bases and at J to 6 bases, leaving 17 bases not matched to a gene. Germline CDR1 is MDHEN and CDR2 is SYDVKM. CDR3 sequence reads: CASNPQFGGGLVEQYF. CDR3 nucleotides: TGTGCCAGCAACCCCCAATTCGGGGGGGGGCTCGTCGAGCAGTACTTC. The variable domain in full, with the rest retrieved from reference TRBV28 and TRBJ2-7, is DVKVTQSSRYLVKRTGEKVFLECVQDMDHENMFWYRQDPGLGLRLIYFSYDVKMKEKGDIPEGYSVSREKKERFSLILESASTNQTSMYLCASNPQFGGGLVEQYFGPGTRLTVT.

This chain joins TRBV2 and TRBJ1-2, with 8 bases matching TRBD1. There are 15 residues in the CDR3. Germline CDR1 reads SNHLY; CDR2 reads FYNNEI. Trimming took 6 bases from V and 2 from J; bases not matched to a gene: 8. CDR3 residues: CASSTTGGRNYGYTF. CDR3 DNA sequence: TGTGCCAGCAGCACCACAGGGGGGAGAAACTATGGCTACACCTTC.

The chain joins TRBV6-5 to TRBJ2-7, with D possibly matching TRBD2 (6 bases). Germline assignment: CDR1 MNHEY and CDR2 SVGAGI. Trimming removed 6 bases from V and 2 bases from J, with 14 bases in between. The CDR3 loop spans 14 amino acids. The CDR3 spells CASSSRGTTYEQYF. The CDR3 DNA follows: TGTGCCAGCAGCTCTCGGGGGACCACCTACGAGCAGTACTTC.

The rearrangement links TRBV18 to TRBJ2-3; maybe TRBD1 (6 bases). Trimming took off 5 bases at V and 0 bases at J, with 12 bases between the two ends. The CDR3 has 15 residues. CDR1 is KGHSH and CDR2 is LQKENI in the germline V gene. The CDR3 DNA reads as TGTGCCAGCTCAGCCGGGACAACCAGCACAGATACGCAGTATTTT. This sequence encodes CASSAGTTSTDTQYF.

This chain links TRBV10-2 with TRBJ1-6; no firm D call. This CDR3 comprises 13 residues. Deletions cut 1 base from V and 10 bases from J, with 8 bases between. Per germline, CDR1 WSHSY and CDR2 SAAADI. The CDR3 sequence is CASSEWAGSPLHF. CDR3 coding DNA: TGCGCCAGCAGTGAGTGGGCGGGGTCACCCCTCCACTTT.

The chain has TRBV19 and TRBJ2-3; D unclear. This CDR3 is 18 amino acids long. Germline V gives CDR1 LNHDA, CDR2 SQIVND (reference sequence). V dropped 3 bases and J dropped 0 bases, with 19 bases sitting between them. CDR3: CASSIRKTPTSSTDTQYF. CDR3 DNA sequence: TGTGCCAGTAGTATCCGAAAGACTCCAACCTCGAGCACAGATACGCAGTATTTT. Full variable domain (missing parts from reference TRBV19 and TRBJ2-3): DGGITQSPKYLFRKEGQNVTLSCEQNLNHDAMYWYRQDPGQGLRLIYYSQIVNDFQKGDIAEGYSVSREKKESFPLTVTSAQKNPTAFYLCASSIRKTPTSSTDTQYFGPGTRLTVL.

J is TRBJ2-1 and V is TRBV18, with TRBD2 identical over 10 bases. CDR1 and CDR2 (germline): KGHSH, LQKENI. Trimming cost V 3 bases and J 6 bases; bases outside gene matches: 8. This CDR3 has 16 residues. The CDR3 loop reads CASSPPGVAGGNEQFF. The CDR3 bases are TGTGCCAGCTCACCGCCGGGGGTAGCGGGAGGCAATGAGCAGTTCTTC.

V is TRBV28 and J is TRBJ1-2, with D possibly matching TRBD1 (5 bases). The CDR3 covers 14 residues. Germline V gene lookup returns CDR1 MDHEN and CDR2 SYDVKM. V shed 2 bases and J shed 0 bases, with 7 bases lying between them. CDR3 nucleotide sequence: TGTGCCAGCAGTTTAACCAGGGCTAACTATGGCTACACCTTC. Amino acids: CASSLTRANYGYTF.

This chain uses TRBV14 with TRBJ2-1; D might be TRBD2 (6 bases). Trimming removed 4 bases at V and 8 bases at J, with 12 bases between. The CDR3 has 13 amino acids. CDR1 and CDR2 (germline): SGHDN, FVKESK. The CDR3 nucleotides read TGTGCCAGCAGCCTATGGGCGGGGTATGAGCAGTTCTTC. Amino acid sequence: CASSLWAGYEQFF.

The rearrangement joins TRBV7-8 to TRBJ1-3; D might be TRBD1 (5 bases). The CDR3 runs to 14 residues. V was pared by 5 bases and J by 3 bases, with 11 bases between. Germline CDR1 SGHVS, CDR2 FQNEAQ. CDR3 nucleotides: TGTGCCAGCAGCCAAAGACAGATTGGAAACACCATATATTTT. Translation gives CASSQRQIGNTIYF. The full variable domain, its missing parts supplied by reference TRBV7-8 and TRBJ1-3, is GAGVSQSPRYKVAKRGQDVALRCDPISGHVSLFWYQQALGQGPEFLTYFQNEAQLDKSGLPSDRFFAERPEGSVSTLKIQRTQQEDSAVYLCASSQRQIGNTIYFGEGSWLTVV.

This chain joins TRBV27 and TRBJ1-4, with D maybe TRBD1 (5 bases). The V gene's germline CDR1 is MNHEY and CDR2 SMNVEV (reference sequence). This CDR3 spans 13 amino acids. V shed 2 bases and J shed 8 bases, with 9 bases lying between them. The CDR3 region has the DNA TGTGCCAGCAGTTTACGGGCAGGGGAAAAACTGTTTTTT. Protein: CASSLRAGEKLFF.

CDR3 protein: CASRSNGGATFTEAFF. CDR3 bases: TGCGCCAGCCGCTCTAATGGGGGGGCTACATTCACTGAAGCTTTCTTT. The rearrangement links TRBV5-1 to TRBJ1-1; possibly TRBD1 for D (6 bases). V was shortened by 7 bases and J by 4 bases, with 23 bases between the two germline ends. Germline-derived CDR1 and CDR2 are SGHRS and YFSETQ. The CDR3 totals 16 residues.

The CDR3 region is CASSQDQGNLPQDTQYF. DNA for the CDR3: TGTGCCAGCAGCCAAGATCAGGGCAACCTCCCCCAGGATACGCAGTATTTT. This chain links TRBV4-2 with TRBJ2-3; D may be TRBD1 (5 bases). This CDR3 contains 17 residues. V lost 0 bases, J lost 6 bases, and 19 bases lay in between. Germline loops: CDR1 LGHNA, CDR2 YNFKEQ.

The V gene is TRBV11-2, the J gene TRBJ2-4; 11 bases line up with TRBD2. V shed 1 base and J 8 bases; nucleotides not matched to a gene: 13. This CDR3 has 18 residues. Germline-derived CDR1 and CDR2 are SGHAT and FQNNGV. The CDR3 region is CASSLGLAGGTRQDIQYF. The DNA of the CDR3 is TGTGCCAGCAGCTTAGGGCTAGCGGGAGGCACGCGTCAAGACATTCAGTACTTC.

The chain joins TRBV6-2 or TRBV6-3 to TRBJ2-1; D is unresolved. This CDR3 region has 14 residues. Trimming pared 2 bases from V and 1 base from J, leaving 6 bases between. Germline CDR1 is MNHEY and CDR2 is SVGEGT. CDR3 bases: TGTGCCAGCAGTTACCCCTTTTCCTACAATGAGCAGTTCTTC. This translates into CASSYPFSYNEQFF.

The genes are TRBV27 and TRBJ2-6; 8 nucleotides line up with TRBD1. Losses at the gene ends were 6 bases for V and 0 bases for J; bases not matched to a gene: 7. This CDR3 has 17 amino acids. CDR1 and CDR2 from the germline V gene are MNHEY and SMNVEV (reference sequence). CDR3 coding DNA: TGTGCCAGCAGGGGGCAGGGGGCTCTCTCTGGGGCCAACGTCCTGACTTTC. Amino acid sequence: CASRGQGALSGANVLTF.

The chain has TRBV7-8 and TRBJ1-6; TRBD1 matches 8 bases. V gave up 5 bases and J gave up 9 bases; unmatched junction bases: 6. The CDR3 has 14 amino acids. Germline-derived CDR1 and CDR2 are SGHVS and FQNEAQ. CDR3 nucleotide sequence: TGTGCCAGCAGCACTGGACAGGGAGCTTCACCCCTCCACTTT. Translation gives CASSTGQGASPLHF.

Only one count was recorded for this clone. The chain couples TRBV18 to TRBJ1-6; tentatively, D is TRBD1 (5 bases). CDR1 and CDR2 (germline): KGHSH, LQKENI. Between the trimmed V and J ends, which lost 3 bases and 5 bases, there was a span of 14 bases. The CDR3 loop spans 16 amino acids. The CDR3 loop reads CASSPVEGNNNSPLHF. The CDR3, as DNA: TGTGCCAGCTCACCCGTGGAGGGGAATAATAATTCACCCCTCCACTTT.

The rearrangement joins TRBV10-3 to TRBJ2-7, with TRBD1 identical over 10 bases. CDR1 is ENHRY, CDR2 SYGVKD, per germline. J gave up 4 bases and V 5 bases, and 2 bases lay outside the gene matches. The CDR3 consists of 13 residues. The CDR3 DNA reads TGTGCCATCAGTCGACAGGGGGCATACGAGCAGTACTTC. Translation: CAISRQGAYEQYF.

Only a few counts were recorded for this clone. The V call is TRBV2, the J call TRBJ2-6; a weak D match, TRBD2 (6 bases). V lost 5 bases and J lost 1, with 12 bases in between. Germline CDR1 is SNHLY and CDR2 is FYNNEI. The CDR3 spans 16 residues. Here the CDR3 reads CASSNRGTSGANVLTF. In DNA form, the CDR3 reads TGTGCCAGCAGTAACCGGGGGACTTCTGGGGCCAACGTCCTGACTTTC.

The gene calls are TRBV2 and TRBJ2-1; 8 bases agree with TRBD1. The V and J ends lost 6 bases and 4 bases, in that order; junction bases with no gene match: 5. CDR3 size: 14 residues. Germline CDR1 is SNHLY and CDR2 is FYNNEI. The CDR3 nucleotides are TGTGCCAGCAGAGGGGACAGGATTTACAATGAGCAGTTCTTC. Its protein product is CASRGDRIYNEQFF.

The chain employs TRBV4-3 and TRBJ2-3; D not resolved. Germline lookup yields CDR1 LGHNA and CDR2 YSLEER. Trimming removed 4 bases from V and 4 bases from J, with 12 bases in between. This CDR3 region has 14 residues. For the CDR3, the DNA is TGCGCCAGCAGCCTAAGACGGGTCGCAGATACGCAGTATTTT. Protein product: CASSLRRVADTQYF.

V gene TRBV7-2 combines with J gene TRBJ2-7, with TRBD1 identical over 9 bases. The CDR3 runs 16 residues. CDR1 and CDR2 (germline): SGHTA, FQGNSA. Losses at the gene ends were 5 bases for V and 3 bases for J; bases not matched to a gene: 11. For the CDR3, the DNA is TGTGCCAGCAGCAGCCGAAGGACAGGGGAACTCTACGAGCAGTACTTC. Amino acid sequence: CASSSRRTGELYEQYF.

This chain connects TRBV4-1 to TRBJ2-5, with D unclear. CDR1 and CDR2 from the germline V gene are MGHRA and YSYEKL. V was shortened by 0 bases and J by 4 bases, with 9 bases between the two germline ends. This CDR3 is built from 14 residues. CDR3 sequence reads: CASSQDRARETQYF. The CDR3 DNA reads TGCGCCAGCAGCCAAGATCGCGCGAGAGAGACCCAGTACTTC.

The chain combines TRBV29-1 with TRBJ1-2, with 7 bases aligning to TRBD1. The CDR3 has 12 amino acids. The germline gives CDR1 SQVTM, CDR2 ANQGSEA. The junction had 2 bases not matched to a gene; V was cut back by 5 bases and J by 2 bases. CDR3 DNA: TGCAGCGTTTGGACAGGAAACTATGGCTACACCTTC. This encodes CSVWTGNYGYTF.